This TCR beta chain came from a study of preoperative IRX-2 immunotherapy in early breast cancer (dated by TCRdb to the late 2010s). According to the germline V gene, CDR1 reads LGHNA and CDR2 reads YNFKEQ. The junction carries 13 bases between V and J, which are trimmed by 0 bases and 2 bases respectively. The CDR3 spans 16 residues, from the cysteine through the phenylalanine. Only the CDR3 part of the read is kept: 48 bases, read in frame from the first base. In light of the paper, this sample's treatment or condition label describes: preoperative locoregional IRX-2 cytokine immunotherapy. The samples were obtained from a phase Ib study in which preoperative, locoregional IRX-2 cytokine immunotherapy intended to prime immune responses was tested. Before surgery, IRX-2 was given to the donors, who were patients with early-stage breast cancer. Library preparation used the immunoSEQ multiplex PCR assay. TCRdb mirrors the immuneACCESS table, restricted to in-frame sequences. Some clones are absent from its copies; in checked studies, under half trace to an unresolved V gene, and the reason for the others is unknown. Across this sample there are roughly 43,000 clones, with about 95% seen only once. The ten largest make up about 1.6% of the sample.

As to this clone: The antigen it binds to is not known. The sample holds no much larger clone one base away, and base qualities are not on file.

The rearranged segments are TRBV4-2 and TRBJ1-2; TRBD1 could be the D gene, as 5 bases match. The receptor's source is a human donor with breast cancer. The sample consisted of tumor tissue, taken after IRX-2 immunotherapy. This receptor carries the CDR3 CASSQEAWQGNYGYTF. The DNA reads TGTGCCAGCAGCCAAGAAGCTTGGCAGGGCAACTATGGCTACACCTTC.